Each of the 19 T cell receptor beta chains below was sequenced from the same sample in a study of early T cells in non-severe SARS-CoV-2 infection. TCRdb passed the 5' RACE reads through MiXCR, listing each CDR3 protein once. The table lists tens of thousands of distinct CDR3 sequences, approximately 10% of them singletons. The material sequenced was whole blood. Source of these receptors: an adult who was a healthcare worker with PCR-confirmed SARS-CoV-2 infection or an uninfected control (not recorded which).

This clonotype was seen many times. The gene calls are TRBV20-1 and TRBJ2-1; D is unresolved. The CDR3 has 13 residues. V lost 5 bases, J lost 3 bases, and 11 bases lay in between. Germline CDR1 DFQATT, CDR2 SNEGSKA (reference sequence). The CDR3 coding sequence is TGCAGTGCTCGGTTGGGCTACTACAATGAGCAGTTCTTC. Protein sequence: CSARLGYYNEQFF.

The CDR3 nucleotides are TGTGCCAGCAGTTACGGGGGGACAGGGATTTATGGCGGTACGCAGTATTTT. Its translation: CASSYGGTGIYGGTQYF. This chain connects TRBV6-5 to TRBJ2-3; 9 bases map to TRBD1. The V gene's germline CDR1 is MNHEY and CDR2 SVGAGI. CDR3 length: 17 residues. J lost 8 bases, V lost 2 bases, and 14 bases had no gene match.

The chain couples TRBV2 to TRBJ2-2; the D gene is possibly TRBD2 (6 bases). This CDR3 contains 14 residues. Germline V gene data show CDR1 as SNHLY and CDR2 as FYNNEI. V was clipped by 10 bases and J by 4 bases, with 16 bases between them. CDR3 sequence (DNA): TGTGCCATTTCGGAGGGGAAAGGCACCGGGGAGCTGTTTTTT. This codes for CAISEGKGTGELFF.

The chain's CDR3 is CASSLGRTGELFF. The CDR3 bases are TGTGCCAGTAGTTTGGGTCGTACCGGGGAGCTGTTTTTT. The chain carries TRBV19 and TRBJ2-2, with D hard to call. Germline loops: CDR1 LNHDA, CDR2 SQIVND (reference sequence). V shed 5 bases and J shed 5 bases, with 9 bases lying between them. CDR3 length: 13 amino acids.

This clonotype was recorded at least ten times. The gene calls are TRBV3-1 and TRBJ2-2; D not certain. The CDR3 length is 13 residues. CDR1 is LGHDT, CDR2 YNNKEL, per germline (reference sequence). Trimming left V 4 bases short and J 8 bases short, with 11 bases between. In nucleotides, the CDR3 is TGTGCCAGCAGCCGTCTTCTAATGGGGGAGCTGTTTTTT. Its translation: CASSRLLMGELFF. The full variable domain, with the rest looked up from reference TRBV3-1 and TRBJ2-2, is DTAVSQTPKYLVTQMGNDKSIKCEQNLGHDTMYWYKQDSKKFLKIMFSYNNKELIINETVPNRFSPKSPDKAHLNLHINSLELGDSAVYFCASSRLLMGELFFGEGSRLTVL.

This clonotype appeared a few times. The genes are TRBV5-5 and TRBJ2-3, with a tentative D call TRBD2 (6 bases). Trimming took 1 base from V and 2 from J, leaving 14 bases between them. Germline loops: CDR1 SGHKS, CDR2 YYEKEE (reference sequence). The CDR3 loop spans 16 amino acids. The CDR3 DNA follows: TGTGCCAGCAGCTTGTCAACGGGACTTAACACAGATACGCAGTATTTT. Its translation is CASSLSTGLNTDTQYF.

V and J are TRBV20-1 and TRBJ2-7; 8 bases fit TRBD2. The germline V gene encodes CDR1 DFQATT and CDR2 SNEGSKA (reference sequence). The CDR3 consists of 15 residues. Losses at the gene ends were 3 bases for V and 4 bases for J; bases not matched to a gene: 11. For the CDR3, the DNA is TGCAGTGCTAGGCCTACGAGCGGGAGCTTATACGAGCAGTACTTC. Protein sequence: CSARPTSGSLYEQYF.

This clonotype was observed at least ten times. The gene calls are TRBV2 and TRBJ1-4; D unresolved. CDR3 size: 15 residues. Germline CDR1 reads SNHLY; CDR2 reads FYNNEI. Deletions cut 5 bases from V and 0 bases from J, with 10 bases between. The CDR3 DNA reads as TGTGCCAGCAGTCGACTCCAGGCAACTAATGAAAAACTGTTTTTT. Protein: CASSRLQATNEKLFF. The complete variable domain, with remaining parts taken from reference TRBV2 and TRBJ1-4, reads EPEVTQTPSHQVTQMGQEVILRCVPISNHLYFYWYRQILGQKVEFLVSFYNNEISEKSEIFDDQFSVERPDGSNFTLKIRSTKLEDSAMYFCASSRLQATNEKLFFGSGTQLSVL.

This clonotype was seen repeatedly, ten times or more. The chain recombines TRBV29-1 with TRBJ1-1; 8 bases are a match to TRBD1. The germline V gene has CDR1 SQVTM and CDR2 ANQGSEA. This CDR3 comprises 13 residues. V lost 5 bases to trimming and J lost 4 bases; unmatched junction nucleotides: 6. CDR3 residues: CSVHRGGGTEAFF. The DNA for the CDR3 is TGCAGCGTTCACAGGGGGGGAGGCACTGAAGCTTTCTTT.

This clonotype was counted ten times or more. The chain recombines TRBV6-6 with TRBJ1-6; no clear D gene. Per the germline V gene, CDR1 is MNHNY and CDR2 is SVGAGI (reference sequence). This CDR3 spans 14 amino acids. Trimming cost V 7 bases and J 9 bases, with 16 bases left between them. The DNA of the CDR3 is TGTGCCAGCAACCCTGAGACGCTGGGTTCACCCCTCCACTTT. Protein: CASNPETLGSPLHF.

This clonotype occurred many times. This chain links TRBV9 with TRBJ1-2; 7 nucleotides line up with TRBD1. In germline, CDR1 is SGDLS, CDR2 YYNGEE. V shed 4 bases, J shed 5 bases, and the junction held 11 bases outside the gene matches. CDR3 length: 15 residues. For the CDR3, the DNA is TGTGCCAGCAGCCCTGGGCAGGGGGGGGCATATGGCTACACCTTC. This sequence encodes CASSPGQGGAYGYTF.

Of note for this clonotype: A read error is possible here, since a much larger clone lies one base away. The genes are TRBV5-1 and TRBJ2-1, with unresolved D. This CDR3 is built from 13 residues. CDR1 and CDR2 (germline): SGHRS, YFSETQ. V was trimmed by 4 bases and J by 10 bases, leaving 15 bases between them. The CDR3 loop is CASSQTPEQEQFF. DNA of the CDR3: TGCGCCAGCAGCCAAACCCCCGAGCAGGAGCAGTTCTTC. The full variable domain, in which reference TRBV5-1 and TRBJ2-1 provide the parts outside the CDR3, is KAGVTQTPRYLIKTRGQQVTLSCSPISGHRSVSWYQQTPGQGLQFLFEYFSETQRNKGNFPGRFSGRQFSNSRSEMNVSTLELGDSALYLCASSQTPEQEQFFGPGTRLTVL.

The chain links TRBV9 to TRBJ1-4; tentative D call: TRBD1 (5 bases). Germline assignment: CDR1 SGDLS and CDR2 YYNGEE. The CDR3 loop spans 15 amino acids. V was pared by 4 bases and J by 8 bases, with 18 bases between. For the CDR3, the DNA is TGTGCCAGCAGCCCTTTCGGGGCAGGGATGGAAAAACTGTTTTTT. Protein sequence: CASSPFGAGMEKLFF.

This clonotype was counted at least ten times. The chain joins TRBV7-2 to TRBJ2-1; 10 bases fit TRBD2. The CDR3 length is 13 residues. The germline CDR1 and CDR2 sequences are SGHTA and FQGNSA. Trimming took 1 base from V and 14 from J; bases not matched to a gene: 5. This CDR3 reads CASSLEAGGAKFF. As DNA, the CDR3 is TGTGCCAGCAGCTTAGAAGCGGGAGGGGCGAAGTTCTTC. The whole variable domain, remainder taken from reference TRBV7-2 and TRBJ2-1, is GAGVSQSPSNKVTEKGKDVELRCDPISGHTALYWYRQSLGQGLEFLIYFQGNSAPDKSGLPSDRFSAERTGGSVSTLTIQRTQQEDSAVYLCASSLEAGGAKFFGPGTRLTVL.

This clonotype came up many times. The CDR3 spells CASSKGGRGYTF. The CDR3, as DNA: TGTGCCAGCAGCAAAGGGGGGCGCGGCTACACCTTC. The V and J genes are TRBV21-1 and TRBJ1-2; TRBD1, the table's D call, was not compared with the DNA. TRBV21-1 is a pseudogene. This CDR3 comprises 12 residues.

This clonotype has ten or more counts. The chain recombines TRBV7-8 with TRBJ1-5; D gene unclear. Germline assignment: CDR1 SGHVS and CDR2 FQNEAQ. V was clipped by 5 bases and J by 5 bases, with 16 bases between them. The CDR3 runs to 15 residues. DNA for the CDR3: TGTGCCAGCAGCCCCTACTCGGCTCGGGATCAGCCCCAGCATTTT. This sequence encodes CASSPYSARDQPQHF. Supplemented by reference TRBV7-8 and TRBJ1-5, the full variable domain reads GAGVSQSPRYKVAKRGQDVALRCDPISGHVSLFWYQQALGQGPEFLTYFQNEAQLDKSGLPSDRFFAERPEGSVSTLKIQRTQQEDSAVYLCASSPYSARDQPQHFGDGTRLSIL.

The table lists this clonotype with a few counts. V usage is TRBV27 and J usage is TRBJ1-2; D remains unclear. Trimming removed 3 bases from V and 1 base from J, with 15 bases in between. Germline V gene lookup returns CDR1 MNHEY and CDR2 SMNVEV (reference sequence). This CDR3 spans 16 amino acids. CDR3 DNA sequence: TGTGCCAGCAGTTTCACACTGCCACAGTTTAACTATGGCTACACCTTC. It encodes CASSFTLPQFNYGYTF.

This clonotype was recorded many times. This sequence joins TRBV7-9 and TRBJ2-5; D remains unclear. V was pared by 5 bases and J by 1 base, with 14 bases between. The CDR3 is 15 amino acids. Germline CDR1 is SEHNR and CDR2 is FQNEAQ (reference sequence). CDR3 bases: TGTGCCAGCAGCGGAGATGGGATCGTCCAAGAGACCCAGTACTTC. This translates into CASSGDGIVQETQYF.

This clonotype has a count of ten or more. This chain links TRBV5-4 with TRBJ2-7; no clear D gene. CDR1 SGHNT and CDR2 YYREEE come from the germline V gene (reference sequence). The CDR3 contains 14 residues. Trimming stripped 4 bases from V and 0 bases from J, with 11 bases between. The chain's CDR3 is CASSPRHSSYEQYF. CDR3 coding DNA: TGTGCCAGCAGCCCTCGGCACAGCTCCTACGAGCAGTACTTC.